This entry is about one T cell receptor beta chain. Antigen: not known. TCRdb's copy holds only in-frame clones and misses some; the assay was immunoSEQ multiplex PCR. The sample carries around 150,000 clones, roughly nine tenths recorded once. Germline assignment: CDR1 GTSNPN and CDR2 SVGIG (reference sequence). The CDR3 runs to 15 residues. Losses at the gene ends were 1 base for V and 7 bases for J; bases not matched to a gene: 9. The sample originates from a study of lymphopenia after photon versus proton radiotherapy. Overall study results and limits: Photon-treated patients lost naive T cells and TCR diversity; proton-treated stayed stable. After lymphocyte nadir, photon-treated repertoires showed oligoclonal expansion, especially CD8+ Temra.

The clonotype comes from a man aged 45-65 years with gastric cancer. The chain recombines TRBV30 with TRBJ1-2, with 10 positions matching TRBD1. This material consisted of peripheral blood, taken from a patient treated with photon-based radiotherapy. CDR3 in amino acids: CAWSAGQGKRSGYTF. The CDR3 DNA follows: TGTGCCTGGAGTGCGGGACAGGGGAAAAGAAGTGGCTACACCTTC.